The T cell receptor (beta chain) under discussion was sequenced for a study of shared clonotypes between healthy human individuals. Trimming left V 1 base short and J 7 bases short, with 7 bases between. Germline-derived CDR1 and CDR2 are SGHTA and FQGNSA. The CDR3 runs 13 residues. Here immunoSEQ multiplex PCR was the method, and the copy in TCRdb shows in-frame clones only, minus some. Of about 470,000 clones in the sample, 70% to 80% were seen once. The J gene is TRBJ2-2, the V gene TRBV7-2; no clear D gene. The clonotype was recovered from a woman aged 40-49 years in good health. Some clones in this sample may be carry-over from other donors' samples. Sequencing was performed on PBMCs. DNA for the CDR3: TGTGCCAGCAGCTTAGTGGACGGCGGGGAGCTGTTTTTT. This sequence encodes CASSLVDGGELFF.